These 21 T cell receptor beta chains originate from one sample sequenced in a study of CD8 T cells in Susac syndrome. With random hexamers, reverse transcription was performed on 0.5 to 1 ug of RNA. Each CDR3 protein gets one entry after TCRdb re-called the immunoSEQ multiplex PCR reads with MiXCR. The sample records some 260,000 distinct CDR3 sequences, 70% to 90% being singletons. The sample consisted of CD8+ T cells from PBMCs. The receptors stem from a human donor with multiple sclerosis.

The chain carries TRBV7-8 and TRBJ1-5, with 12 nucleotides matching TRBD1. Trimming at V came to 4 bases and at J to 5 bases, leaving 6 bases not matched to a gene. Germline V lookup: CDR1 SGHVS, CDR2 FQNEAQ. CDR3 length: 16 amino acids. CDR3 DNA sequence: TGTGCCAGCAGCTCCCCGGGACAGGGGGCTGATCAGCCCCAGCATTTT. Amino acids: CASSSPGQGADQPQHF.

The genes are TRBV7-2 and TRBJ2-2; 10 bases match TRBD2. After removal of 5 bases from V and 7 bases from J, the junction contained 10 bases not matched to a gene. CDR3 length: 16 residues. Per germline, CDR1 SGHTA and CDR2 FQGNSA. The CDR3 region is CASSLIAGGGNGELFF. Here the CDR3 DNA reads TGTGCCAGCAGCCTCATAGCGGGAGGAGGTAACGGGGAGCTGTTTTTT.

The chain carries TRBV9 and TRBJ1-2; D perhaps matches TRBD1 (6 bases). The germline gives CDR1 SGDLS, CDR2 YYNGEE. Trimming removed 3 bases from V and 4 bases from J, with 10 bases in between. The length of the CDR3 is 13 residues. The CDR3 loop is CASSGTVSYGYTF. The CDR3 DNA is TGTGCCAGCAGCGGGACAGTCTCCTATGGCTACACCTTC.

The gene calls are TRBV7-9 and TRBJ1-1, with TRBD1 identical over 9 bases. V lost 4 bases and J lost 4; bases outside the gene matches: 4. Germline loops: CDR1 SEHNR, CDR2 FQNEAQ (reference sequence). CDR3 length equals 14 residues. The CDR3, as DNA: TGTGCCAGCAGCTGGACAGGGGTGGGCACTGAAGCTTTCTTT. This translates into CASSWTGVGTEAFF.

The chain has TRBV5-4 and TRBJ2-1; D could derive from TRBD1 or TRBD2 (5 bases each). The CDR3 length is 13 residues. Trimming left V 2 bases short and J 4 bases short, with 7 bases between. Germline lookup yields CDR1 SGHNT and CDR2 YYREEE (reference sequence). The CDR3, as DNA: TGTGCCAGCAGCTTTGGGGGATACAATGAGCAGTTCTTC. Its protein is CASSFGGYNEQFF.

The CDR3 coding sequence is TGTGCCAGCACCGTAGGATCACAGGGGGCGAGTTACAATGAGCAGTTCTTC. Protein product: CASTVGSQGASYNEQFF. This sequence joins TRBV2 and TRBJ2-1; 9 nucleotides match TRBD1. V lost 7 bases, J lost 4 bases, and 14 bases stayed unmatched. CDR1 is SNHLY, CDR2 FYNNEI, per germline. CDR3 length: 17 amino acids.

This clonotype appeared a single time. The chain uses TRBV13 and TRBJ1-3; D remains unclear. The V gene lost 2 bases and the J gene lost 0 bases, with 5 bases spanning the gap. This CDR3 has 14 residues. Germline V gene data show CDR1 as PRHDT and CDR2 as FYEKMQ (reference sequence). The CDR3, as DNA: TGTGCCAGCAGCTTATCAATCTCTGGAAACACCATATATTTT. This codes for CASSLSISGNTIYF.

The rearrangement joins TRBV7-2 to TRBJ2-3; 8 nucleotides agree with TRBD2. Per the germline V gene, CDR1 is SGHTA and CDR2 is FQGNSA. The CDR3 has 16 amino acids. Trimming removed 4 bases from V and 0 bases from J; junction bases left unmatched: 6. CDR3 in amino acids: CASSSWLAGSTDTQYF. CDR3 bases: TGTGCCAGCAGCTCCTGGCTAGCGGGTAGCACAGATACGCAGTATTTT.

For the CDR3, the DNA is TGTGCCAGCAGTTGGGTTAGCGGAAATGAGCAGTTCTTC. It specifies CASSWVSGNEQFF. This chain uses TRBV27 with TRBJ2-1, with D possibly TRBD2 on 6 matching bases. Looked up from germline, CDR1 is MNHEY and CDR2 is SMNVEV (reference sequence). Trimming shortened V by 4 bases and J by 7 bases, and 11 bases separated the two germline ends. The CDR3 extends over 13 amino acids.

CDR3 loop: CSVDWSGSYNEQFF. The CDR3 nucleotides read TGCAGCGTTGATTGGTCAGGGAGTTACAATGAGCAGTTCTTC. The rearrangement links TRBV29-1 to TRBJ2-1; D possibly matches TRBD1 or TRBD2 (5 bases each). The CDR3 covers 14 residues. Trimming took 3 bases from V and 4 from J, leaving 13 bases between them. Looked up from germline, CDR1 is SQVTM and CDR2 is ANQGSEA.

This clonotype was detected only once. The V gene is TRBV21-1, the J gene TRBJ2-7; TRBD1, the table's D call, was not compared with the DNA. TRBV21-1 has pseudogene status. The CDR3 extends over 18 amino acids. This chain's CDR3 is CASSSGASGTGLSYEQYF. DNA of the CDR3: TGTGCCAGCAGCTCTGGCGCTTCCGGGACAGGCCTTTCCTACGAGCAGTACTTC.

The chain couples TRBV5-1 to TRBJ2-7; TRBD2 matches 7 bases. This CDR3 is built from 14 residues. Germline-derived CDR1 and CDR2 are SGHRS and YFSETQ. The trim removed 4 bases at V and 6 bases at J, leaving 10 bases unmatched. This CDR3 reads CASSPKRTGGEQYF. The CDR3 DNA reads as TGCGCCAGCAGCCCAAAAAGGACGGGGGGCGAGCAGTACTTC.

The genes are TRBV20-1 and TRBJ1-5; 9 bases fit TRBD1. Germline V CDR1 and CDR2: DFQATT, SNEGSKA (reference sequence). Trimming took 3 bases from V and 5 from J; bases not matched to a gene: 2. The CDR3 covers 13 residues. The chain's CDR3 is CSARGDRDQPQHF. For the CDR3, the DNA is TGCAGTGCTAGGGGGGACAGGGATCAGCCCCAGCATTTT.

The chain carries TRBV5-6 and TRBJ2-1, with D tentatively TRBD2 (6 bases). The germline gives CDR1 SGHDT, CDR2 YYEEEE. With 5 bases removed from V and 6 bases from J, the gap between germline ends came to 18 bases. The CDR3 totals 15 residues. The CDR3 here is CASRRRDSPLNEQFF. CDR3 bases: TGTGCCAGCAGACGCCGGGACTCCCCCCTCAATGAGCAGTTCTTC.

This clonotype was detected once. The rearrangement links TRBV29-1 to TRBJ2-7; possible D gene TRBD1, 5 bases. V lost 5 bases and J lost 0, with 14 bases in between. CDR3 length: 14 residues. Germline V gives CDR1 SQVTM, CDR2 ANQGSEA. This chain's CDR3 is CSVFHPDTSYEQYF. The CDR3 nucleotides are TGCAGCGTTTTCCACCCGGACACCTCCTACGAGCAGTACTTC.

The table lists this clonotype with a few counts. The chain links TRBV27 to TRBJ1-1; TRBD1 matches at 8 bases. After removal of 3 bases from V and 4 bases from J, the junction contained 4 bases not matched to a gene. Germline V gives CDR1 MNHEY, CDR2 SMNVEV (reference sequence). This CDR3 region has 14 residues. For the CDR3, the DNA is TGTGCCAGCAGTTTGGCAGGGGGCCTCACTGAAGCTTTCTTT. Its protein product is CASSLAGGLTEAFF.

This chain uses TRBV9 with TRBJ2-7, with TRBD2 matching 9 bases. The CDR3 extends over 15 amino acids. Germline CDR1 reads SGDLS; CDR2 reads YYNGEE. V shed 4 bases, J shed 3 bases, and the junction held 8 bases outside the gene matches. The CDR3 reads CASSTASGIGYEQYF. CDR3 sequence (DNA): TGTGCCAGCAGCACAGCTAGCGGGATTGGCTACGAGCAGTACTTC.

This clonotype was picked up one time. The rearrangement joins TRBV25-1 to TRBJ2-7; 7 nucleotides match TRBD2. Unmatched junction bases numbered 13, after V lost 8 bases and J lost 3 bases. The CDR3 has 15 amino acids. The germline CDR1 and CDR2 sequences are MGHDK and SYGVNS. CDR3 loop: CASGGDGVFFYEQYF. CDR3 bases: TGTGCCAGCGGGGGGGACGGAGTTTTTTTCTACGAGCAGTACTTC.

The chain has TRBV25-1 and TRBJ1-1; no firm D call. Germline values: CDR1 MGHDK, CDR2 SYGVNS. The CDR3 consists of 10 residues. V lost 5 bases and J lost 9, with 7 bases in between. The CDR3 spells CASSMGKAFF. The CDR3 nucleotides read TGTGCCAGCAGTATGGGCAAAGCTTTCTTT. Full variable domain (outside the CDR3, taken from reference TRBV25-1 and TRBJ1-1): EADIYQTPRYLVIGTGKKITLECSQTMGHDKMYWYQQDPGMELHLIHYSYGVNSTEKGDLSSESTVSRIRTEHFPLTLESARPSHTSQYLCASSMGKAFFGQGTRLTVV.

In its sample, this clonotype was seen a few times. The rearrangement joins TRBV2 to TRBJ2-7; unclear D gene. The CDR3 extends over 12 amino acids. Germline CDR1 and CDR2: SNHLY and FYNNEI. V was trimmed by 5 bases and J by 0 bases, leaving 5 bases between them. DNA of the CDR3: TGTGCCAGCAGTCGAAACTCCTACGAGCAGTACTTC. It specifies CASSRNSYEQYF.

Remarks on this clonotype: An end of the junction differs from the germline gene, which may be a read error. Here the CDR3 reads CASSLPMNTEVFF. CDR3 sequence (DNA): TGTGCCAGTAGTTTACCCATGAACACTGAAGTTTTCTTT. The chain recombines TRBV19 with TRBJ1-1; D call uncertain. The length of the CDR3 is 13 residues. CDR1 is LNHDA and CDR2 is SQIVND in the germline V gene (reference sequence).